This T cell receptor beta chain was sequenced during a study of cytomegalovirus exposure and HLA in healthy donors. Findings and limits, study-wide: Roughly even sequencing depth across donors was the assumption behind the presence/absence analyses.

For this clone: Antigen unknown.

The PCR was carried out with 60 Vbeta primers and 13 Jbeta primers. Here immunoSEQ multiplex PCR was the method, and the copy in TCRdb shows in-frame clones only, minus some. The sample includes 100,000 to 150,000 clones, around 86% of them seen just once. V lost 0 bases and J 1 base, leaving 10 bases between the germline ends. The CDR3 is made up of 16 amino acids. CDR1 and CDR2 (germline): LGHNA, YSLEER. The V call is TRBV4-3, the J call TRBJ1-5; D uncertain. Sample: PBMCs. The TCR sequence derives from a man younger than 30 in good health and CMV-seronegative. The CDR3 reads CASSQDLVASNQPQHF. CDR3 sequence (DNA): TGCGCCAGCAGCCAAGATCTCGTCGCGAGCAATCAGCCCCAGCATTTT.